The next 29 T cell receptor beta chains were all read from a single sample in a study of early T cells in non-severe SARS-CoV-2 infection. Each CDR3 protein gets one entry after TCRdb re-called the 5' RACE reads with MiXCR. In the table there are about 70,000 distinct CDR3 sequences, 5% of which are singletons. The sequencing used whole blood, collected at baseline. The receptors shown here come from an adult who was a healthcare worker with PCR-confirmed SARS-CoV-2 infection or an uninfected control (not recorded which).

This clonotype was seen repeatedly, ten times or more. The V call is TRBV18, the J call TRBJ1-2; perhaps TRBD1 as D (5 bases). The V end was cut by 2 bases, the J end by 6 bases, with 16 bases between. There are 15 residues in the CDR3. The germline gives CDR1 KGHSH, CDR2 LQKENI. The CDR3 nucleotides read TGTGCCAGCTCACCAAACACCGGGACCGAAGATGGCTACACCTTC. Translating it yields CASSPNTGTEDGYTF.

V and J are TRBV4-1 and TRBJ1-1; TRBD1 agrees at 7 bases. Trimming at V came to 3 bases and at J to 2 bases, leaving 6 bases not matched to a gene. The CDR3 is 15 amino acids. Germline V gives CDR1 MGHRA, CDR2 YSYEKL. The CDR3 DNA reads TGCGCCAGCAGCCAGTACCGGGACAGTAACACTGAAGCTTTCTTT. It encodes CASSQYRDSNTEAFF.

This clonotype occurred many times. This rearrangement joins TRBV7-3 to TRBJ2-1; 11 bases map to TRBD2. This CDR3 is built from 17 residues. Looked up from germline, CDR1 is SGHTA and CDR2 is FQGTGA. With 2 bases clipped from V and 10 bases from J, the junction kept 13 bases outside the gene matches. CDR3 coding DNA: TGTGCCAGCAGCTTAGAGGGAGGTGGGGGACTAGCGGACGAGCAGTTCTTC. Its protein product is CASSLEGGGGLADEQFF. Full variable domain (remainder filled in from reference TRBV7-3 and TRBJ2-1): GAGVSQTPSNKVTEKGKYVELRCDPISGHTALYWYRQSLGQGPEFLIYFQGTGAADDSGLPNDRFFAVRPEGSVSTLKIQRTERGDSAVYLCASSLEGGGGLADEQFFGPGTRLTVL.

The rearrangement links TRBV6-1 to TRBJ2-6, with D unclear. This CDR3 region has 15 residues. Trimming shortened V by 1 base and J by 0 bases, and 4 bases separated the two germline ends. Germline-derived CDR1 and CDR2 are MNHNS and SASEGT. The CDR3 is CASSEGASGANVLTF. In DNA, the CDR3 is TGTGCCAGCAGTGAAGGCGCCTCTGGGGCCAACGTCCTGACTTTC.

This clonotype occurred a few times. The chain is built from TRBV9 and TRBJ2-3; D is unresolved. This CDR3 spans 15 amino acids. Per germline, CDR1 SGDLS and CDR2 YYNGEE. V lost 0 bases to trimming and J lost 10 bases, with 18 bases between them. CDR3 DNA: TGTGCCAGCAGCGTAGCCGGGCGGTCACCCGCCGCGCAGTATTTT. This gives the protein CASSVAGRSPAAQYF.

The sample holds many counts of this clonotype. J is TRBJ1-1 and V is TRBV6-1; D not resolved. CDR1 MNHNS and CDR2 SASEGT come from the germline V gene. V was trimmed by 5 bases and J by 1 base, leaving 11 bases between them. The CDR3 extends over 14 amino acids. In nucleotides, the CDR3 is TGTGCCAGCAGTACGGGTGGGTGGAACACTGAAGCTTTCTTT. Its protein is CASSTGGWNTEAFF.

This clonotype was counted at least ten times. This rearrangement joins TRBV7-8 to TRBJ2-5; perhaps TRBD2 as D (6 bases). CDR3 size: 16 residues. V lost 5 bases and J 1 base, leaving 17 bases between the germline ends. Germline values: CDR1 SGHVS, CDR2 FQNEAQ. CDR3 region: CASSPATAGLQETQYF. CDR3 coding DNA: TGTGCCAGCAGCCCAGCGACGGCGGGACTCCAAGAGACCCAGTACTTC.

This chain uses TRBV2 with TRBJ2-3; 14 bases match TRBD2. The CDR3 consists of 16 residues. Germline V lookup: CDR1 SNHLY, CDR2 FYNNEI. The junction had 8 bases not matched to a gene; V was cut back by 6 bases and J by 6 bases. The CDR3 nucleotides read TGTGCCAGCAGCGGGGGACTAGCGGGAGCAGTGGATACGCAGTATTTT. This translates into CASSGGLAGAVDTQYF.

This clonotype was counted at least ten times. The chain joins TRBV25-1 to TRBJ1-2, with D maybe TRBD1 (5 bases). The CDR3 length is 13 residues. Germline V gene data show CDR1 as MGHDK and CDR2 as SYGVNS. Trimming took 7 bases from V and 5 from J, leaving 14 bases between them. The CDR3 sequence: CASTGPGRYGYTF. The CDR3 DNA is TGTGCCAGCACAGGGCCGGGAAGGTATGGCTACACCTTC.

This clonotype appeared a few times. The CDR3 reads CASSPPSQGTFANEQFF. Written as DNA, the CDR3 is TGTGCCAGCAGCCCTCCTTCACAGGGTACGTTCGCGAATGAGCAGTTCTTC. V usage is TRBV4-2 and J usage is TRBJ2-1, with a tentative D call TRBD1 (6 bases). The CDR3 spans 17 residues. CDR1 and CDR2 from the germline V gene are LGHNA and YNFKEQ. Deletions cut 4 bases from V and 7 bases from J, with 23 bases between.

The V gene is TRBV11-2, the J gene TRBJ2-4, with a tentative D call TRBD2 (6 bases). The CDR3 loop spans 13 amino acids. The V end lost 5 bases, the J end lost 6 bases, and 11 bases lay between the germline ends. CDR1 SGHAT and CDR2 FQNNGV come from the germline V gene. The CDR3 protein is CASSPGTRNIQYF. In nucleotides, the CDR3 is TGTGCCAGCAGCCCGGGGACTCGAAACATTCAGTACTTC.

This chain links TRBV6-2 or TRBV6-3 with TRBJ1-1, with D possibly being TRBD1 (6 bases). The V end lost 7 bases, the J end lost 6 bases, and 15 bases lay between the germline ends. There are 13 residues in the CDR3. Germline lookup yields CDR1 MNHEY and CDR2 SVGEGT. The CDR3 DNA sequence: TGTGCCAGCATTAAGACGGGGGGCCCTGAAGCTTTCTTT. Protein: CASIKTGGPEAFF.

V gene TRBV29-1 combines with J gene TRBJ2-7, with D perhaps matching TRBD1 or TRBD2 (7 bases each). V lost 0 bases, J lost 0 bases, and 9 bases lay in between. The germline CDR1 and CDR2 sequences are SQVTM and ANQGSEA. This CDR3 is built from 14 residues. CDR3 nucleotides: TGCAGCGTTGAAGACAGGGGGGGCTCCTACGAGCAGTACTTC. Encoded protein: CSVEDRGGSYEQYF.

This clonotype was counted many times. CDR3 sequence (DNA): TGTGCCATCAGCGCAAAGGACAGGGGAGATCAGCCCCAGCATTTT. As protein: CAISAKDRGDQPQHF. The rearrangement joins TRBV10-3 to TRBJ1-5, with 9 bases aligning to TRBD1. Unmatched junction bases numbered 8, after V lost 6 bases and J lost 5 bases. CDR1 and CDR2 from the germline V gene are ENHRY and SYGVKD. The CDR3 sequence is 15 residues long.

The V call is TRBV7-2, the J call TRBJ2-5, with D perhaps TRBD2 (6 bases). The CDR3 has 18 residues. Germline V gene sequence: CDR1 SGHTA, CDR2 FQGNSA. Trimming left V 3 bases short and J 5 bases short, with 25 bases between. The CDR3 protein is CASSLGSQVAGRWETQYF. For the CDR3, the DNA is TGTGCCAGCAGCTTGGGGTCTCAGGTGGCGGGAAGGTGGGAGACCCAGTACTTC.

This clonotype has a handful of counts. V and J are TRBV5-4 and TRBJ2-7; D unclear. CDR3 length equals 14 residues. Germline-derived CDR1 and CDR2 are SGHNT and YYREEE (reference sequence). Trimming took 0 bases from V and 6 from J, leaving 13 bases between them. The CDR3 DNA reads as TGTGCCAGCAGCTTGGAGTCTGTGGGTCGCGAGCAGTACTTC. Translating it yields CASSLESVGREQYF.

V gene TRBV27 combines with J gene TRBJ2-1, with D possibly being TRBD2 (6 bases). Trimming took off 5 bases at V and 8 bases at J, with 13 bases between the two ends. The CDR3 covers 13 residues. CDR1 and CDR2 (germline): MNHEY, SMNVEV (reference sequence). The CDR3 nucleotides are TGTGCCAGCAGTGTCGCGCAGCGGGATGAGCAGTTCTTC. Its protein product is CASSVAQRDEQFF.

In its sample, this clonotype was seen many times. The rearrangement links TRBV28 to TRBJ1-1, with D unclear. Germline V gene lookup returns CDR1 MDHEN and CDR2 SYDVKM. This CDR3 spans 14 amino acids. The V end lost 5 bases, the J end lost 6 bases, and 16 bases lay between the germline ends. For the CDR3, the DNA is TGTGCCAGCAGTCCCCCGGGCGGGCGGGCTGAAGCTTTCTTT. It codes for CASSPPGGRAEAFF.

The chain uses TRBV30 and TRBJ1-3; tentatively, D is TRBD1 (5 bases). Germline-derived CDR1 and CDR2 are GTSNPN and SVGIG (reference sequence). The V gene lost 5 bases and the J gene lost 0 bases, with 8 bases spanning the gap. This CDR3 is built from 13 residues. CDR3 nucleotide sequence: TGTGCCTGGCAGGGTACCTCTGGAAACACCATATATTTT. Translated, it gives CAWQGTSGNTIYF.

The V gene is TRBV11-2, the J gene TRBJ2-1; 7 nucleotides align to TRBD1. Trimming removed 4 bases from V and 5 bases from J; junction bases left unmatched: 8. Per germline, CDR1 SGHAT and CDR2 FQNNGV. CDR3 length: 15 residues. As DNA, the CDR3 is TGTGCCAGCAGCTCCGCGGACAGGTCGAACAATGAGCAGTTCTTC. Protein: CASSSADRSNNEQFF.

In this sample, this clonotype turned up many times. V is TRBV7-9 and J is TRBJ2-1; D remains unclear. Per the germline V gene, CDR1 is SEHNR and CDR2 is FQNEAQ (reference sequence). The CDR3 is 12 residues long. V was shortened by 6 bases and J by 10 bases, with 13 bases between the two germline ends. Here the CDR3 reads CASRPLRYEQFF. The CDR3 DNA reads as TGTGCCAGCAGACCTCTCCGCTACGAGCAGTTCTTC.

This clonotype was seen at least ten times. The chain combines TRBV6-2 or TRBV6-3 with TRBJ2-7, with TRBD2 matching over 12 bases. Germline CDR1 is MNHEY and CDR2 is SVGEGT. The CDR3 totals 14 residues. J lost 6 bases, V lost 6 bases, and 6 bases had no gene match. In DNA form, the CDR3 reads TGTGCCAGCAGGCGACTAGCGGGAGTGGCCGAGCAGTACTTC. Translating gives CASRRLAGVAEQYF.

This clonotype was detected only a few times. V gene TRBV27 combines with J gene TRBJ2-4; D may be TRBD1 (6 bases). The V and J ends lost 3 bases and 0 bases respectively, with 18 bases between them. The germline gives CDR1 MNHEY, CDR2 SMNVEV (reference sequence). This CDR3 is built from 18 residues. CDR3 coding DNA: TGTGCCAGCAGTTTCCTTACAGGGTCGCAATCAGCCAAAAACATTCAGTACTTC. It is translated as CASSFLTGSQSAKNIQYF.

This clonotype was detected a few times. The chain is built from TRBV7-2 and TRBJ2-6; D remains unclear. Between the trimmed V and J ends, which lost 1 base and 3 bases, there was a span of 10 bases. This CDR3 has 16 amino acids. Germline values: CDR1 SGHTA, CDR2 FQGNSA. In nucleotides, the CDR3 is TGTGCCAGCAGCTTAGGCTTTAAGGGTGGGGCCAACGTCCTGACTTTC. Encoded protein: CASSLGFKGGANVLTF.

The sample holds many counts of this clonotype. J is TRBJ2-7 and V is TRBV11-2, with 10 positions matching TRBD1. The CDR3 consists of 15 residues. The germline V gene encodes CDR1 SGHAT and CDR2 FQNNGV. V gave up 5 bases and J gave up 4 bases; unmatched junction bases: 8. CDR3 nucleotides: TGTGCCAGCAGCCCAACCACGGGACAGGGGTACGAGCAGTACTTC. This gives the protein CASSPTTGQGYEQYF.

J is TRBJ1-5 and V is TRBV5-8, with D hard to call. This CDR3 is 14 amino acids long. In germline, CDR1 is SGHTS, CDR2 YDEGEE. V was cut by 0 bases and J by 4 bases, with 8 bases left in between. CDR3 nucleotide sequence: TGTGCCAGCAGCTTGGACAGCCAAAATCAGCCCCAGCATTTT. It yields the protein CASSLDSQNQPQHF. The whole variable domain, filled in from reference TRBV5-8 and TRBJ1-5, reads EAGVTQSPTHLIKTRGQQATLRCSPISGHTSVYWYQQALGLGLQFLLWYDEGEERNRGNFPPRFSGRQFPNYSSELNVNALELEDSALYLCASSLDSQNQPQHFGDGTRLSIL.

The chain joins TRBV29-1 to TRBJ1-4; no definite D call. The CDR3 covers 13 residues. V was clipped by 7 bases and J by 4 bases, with 13 bases between them. CDR1 is SQVTM and CDR2 is ANQGSEA in the germline V gene. DNA of the CDR3: TGCAGCGCCCTGACTGTCGATAATGAAAAACTGTTTTTT. Its protein product is CSALTVDNEKLFF.

This clonotype has a count of ten or more. J is TRBJ1-2 and V is TRBV7-9; D is uncertain. Germline CDR1 is SEHNR and CDR2 is FQNEAQ (reference sequence). The V gene lost 1 base and the J gene lost 6 bases, with 15 bases spanning the gap. The CDR3 sequence is 15 residues long. The CDR3 region is CASSLVGVDIDGYTF. The DNA of the CDR3 is TGTGCCAGCAGCTTAGTTGGGGTGGATATCGATGGCTACACCTTC.

There are a few counts of this clonotype. Here the CDR3 DNA reads TGCAGCGTTGAAATTGGTGACAGGAACACCGGGGAGCTGTTTTTT. Protein: CSVEIGDRNTGELFF. The chain links TRBV29-1 to TRBJ2-2, with D perhaps TRBD1 (5 bases). Germline CDR1 is SQVTM and CDR2 is ANQGSEA. The CDR3 is made up of 15 amino acids. V was cut by 2 bases and J by 1 base, with 11 bases left in between.